This TCR beta chain derives from a study of cytomegalovirus exposure and HLA in healthy donors. Study at large: Drawn from HLA-typed donors, around 85 million unique TCRs were held in an early data release. Study-wide points: Most TCR sequences were rare, but some public TCRs occurred in many donors. An analysis was carried out at a later point. It showed that HLA-associated TCR beta chains were more clonally expanded than equally common non-associated chains.

The ends lost 3 bases at V and 6 bases at J; junction bases unmatched: 8. This CDR3 contains 15 residues. Germline V CDR1 and CDR2: SGDLS, YYNGEE. About this clone: Its antigen is not known.

The PCR ran on 60 Vbeta and 13 Jbeta primers. Data came from immunoSEQ multiplex PCR; TCRdb stores just in-frame clones and leaves some out. The sample yields over 150,000 clones, 70% to 85% seen once. The TCR was taken from a boy aged 2-15 years in good health and CMV-seronegative. This chain uses TRBV9 with TRBJ2-2, with 7 bases that match TRBD1. Material: PBMCs. The CDR3 DNA is TGTGCCAGCAGCGCCACGGACAGGCCGGCCGGGGAGCTGTTTTTT. This encodes CASSATDRPAGELFF.